The source of this TCR beta chain is a study of cytomegalovirus exposure and HLA in healthy donors. Overall study results and limits: An apparent linkage of common viral pathogens to several of the most significant clusters emerged in a later analysis.

The PCR had 60 Vbeta and 13 Jbeta primers. Assay used: immunoSEQ multiplex PCR; TCRdb lists only in-frame clones, some missing. The sample has under 200,000 clones; 68% are singletons. To note about this clone: What it binds is unknown.

After removal of 11 bases from V and 0 bases from J, the junction contained 11 bases not matched to a gene. The length of the CDR3 is 17 residues. Per germline, CDR1 SGHDN and CDR2 FVKESK. Sequencing was carried out using PBMCs. This rearrangement joins TRBV14 to TRBJ2-3; 13 bases line up with TRBD2. The receptor's source is a man aged 50 to 60 in good health and CMV-seronegative. CDR3 loop: CASSQLAGGRSTDTQYF. CDR3 nucleotides: TGTGCCTCCAGCCAACTAGCGGGGGGGCGAAGCACAGATACGCAGTATTTT.